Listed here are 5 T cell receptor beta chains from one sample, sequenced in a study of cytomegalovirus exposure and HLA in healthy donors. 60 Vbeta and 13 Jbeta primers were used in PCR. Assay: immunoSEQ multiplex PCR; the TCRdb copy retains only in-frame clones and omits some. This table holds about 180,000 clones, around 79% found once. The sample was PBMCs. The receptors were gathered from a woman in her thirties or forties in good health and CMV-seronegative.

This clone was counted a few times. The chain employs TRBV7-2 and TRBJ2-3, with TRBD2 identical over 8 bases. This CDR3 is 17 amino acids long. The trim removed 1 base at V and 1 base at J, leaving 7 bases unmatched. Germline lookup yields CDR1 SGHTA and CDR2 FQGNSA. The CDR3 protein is CASSLVGGGHRTDTQYF. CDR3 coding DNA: TGTGCCAGCAGCTTAGTCGGCGGGGGGCATCGCACAGATACGCAGTATTTT. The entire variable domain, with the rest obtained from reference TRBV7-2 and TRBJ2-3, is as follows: GAGVSQSPSNKVTEKGKDVELRCDPISGHTALYWYRQSLGQGLEFLIYFQGNSAPDKSGLPSDRFSAERTGGSVSTLTIQRTQQEDSAVYLCASSLVGGGHRTDTQYFGPGTRLTVL.

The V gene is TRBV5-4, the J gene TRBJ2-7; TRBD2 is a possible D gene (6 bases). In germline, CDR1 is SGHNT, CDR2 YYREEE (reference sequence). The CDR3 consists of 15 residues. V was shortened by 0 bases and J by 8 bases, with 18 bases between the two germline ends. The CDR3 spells CASSLGGTQSSKQYF. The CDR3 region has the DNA TGTGCCAGCAGCTTGGGAGGGACTCAATCGAGCAAGCAGTACTTC.

CDR3 nucleotide sequence: TGTGCCAGTAGCCCCCCCGCGAGGAACACCGGGGAGCTGTTTTTT. Encoded protein: CASSPPARNTGELFF. The chain uses TRBV19 and TRBJ2-2; no definite D call. Germline lookup yields CDR1 LNHDA and CDR2 SQIVND (reference sequence). There are 15 residues in the CDR3. With 6 bases removed from V and 1 base from J, the gap between germline ends came to 12 bases.

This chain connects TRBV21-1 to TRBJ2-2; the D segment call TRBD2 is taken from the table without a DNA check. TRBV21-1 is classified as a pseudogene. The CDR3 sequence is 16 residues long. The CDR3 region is CASSNGPGTGTGELFF. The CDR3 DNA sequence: TGTGCCAGCAGCAATGGGCCCGGAACGGGGACCGGGGAGCTGTTTTTT.

The DNA for the CDR3 is TGCGCCAGCAGCCAAGATGGTGGGCCCCAACTAGCCAAAAACATTCAGTACTTC. Residues: CASSQDGGPQLAKNIQYF. The chain has TRBV4-1 and TRBJ2-4; D unresolved. The CDR3 consists of 18 residues. V lost 0 bases and J lost 0, with 15 bases in between. CDR1 is MGHRA and CDR2 is YSYEKL in the germline V gene.